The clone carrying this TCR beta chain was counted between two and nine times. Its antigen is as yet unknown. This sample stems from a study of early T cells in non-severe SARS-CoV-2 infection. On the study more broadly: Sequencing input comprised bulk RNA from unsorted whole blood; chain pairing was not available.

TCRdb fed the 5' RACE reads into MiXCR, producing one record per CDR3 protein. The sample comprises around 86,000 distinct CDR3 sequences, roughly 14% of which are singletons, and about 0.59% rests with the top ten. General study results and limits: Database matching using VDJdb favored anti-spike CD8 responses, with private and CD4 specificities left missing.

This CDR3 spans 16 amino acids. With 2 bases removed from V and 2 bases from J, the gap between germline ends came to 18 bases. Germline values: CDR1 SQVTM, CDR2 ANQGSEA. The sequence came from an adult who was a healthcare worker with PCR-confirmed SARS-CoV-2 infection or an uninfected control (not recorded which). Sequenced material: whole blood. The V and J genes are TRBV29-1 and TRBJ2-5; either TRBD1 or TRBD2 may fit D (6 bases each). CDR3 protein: CSVERGTQLRQETQYF. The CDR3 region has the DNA TGCAGCGTTGAAAGGGGGACTCAACTCAGGCAAGAGACCCAGTACTTC.